Included here is one TCR beta chain sequence, with context. Its antigen is currently unknown. MiXCR, run by TCRdb on the 5' RACE reads, gives a single entry per CDR3 protein. This repertoire shows about 320,000 distinct CDR3 sequences, about 10% found once; its top ten account for roughly 3%. The data stem from a study of T cells after yellow fever vaccination. V was shortened by 0 bases and J by 2 bases, with 9 bases between the two germline ends. There are 15 residues in the CDR3. CDR1 SGDLS and CDR2 YYNGEE come from the germline V gene. Study results and limitations: The presence of abundant clonotypes contaminating from the bulk population was possible in FACS-sorted repertoires.

The chain has TRBV9 and TRBJ2-1, with D tentatively TRBD1 or TRBD2 (5 bases each). This sequence originates from a man aged 18 to 35 who received the YFV17D yellow fever vaccine. Sequenced material: CD4+ T cells sorted from PBMCs, taken 45 days after the yellow fever booster vaccination. CDR3 DNA: TGTGCCAGCAGCGTAGGAGGGGACCCCTACAATGAGCAGTTCTTC. Translated: CASSVGGDPYNEQFF.